Here is one TCR beta chain with its context. Its antigen is currently unknown. The data originate from a study of OX40 agonist ivuxolimab in advanced cancers. TCRdb's copy holds only in-frame clones and misses some; the assay was immunoSEQ multiplex PCR. The sample records approximately 82,000 clones, 70% to 90% being singletons. Peripheral blood came from all dose cohorts at three timepoints. Study-wide points: Expanded clones belonging to CD8+ T cells outnumbered, on average, those of CD4+.

This TCR came from an adult with an advanced solid tumor such as melanoma, head and neck, liver or kidney cancer. The material sequenced was CD4+ or CD8+ T cells sorted from blood, taken in a trial of the OX40 agonist ivuxolimab.

CDR3 DNA: TGTGCCACCGCCCCTAGAAGCTACGAGCAGTACTTC. This encodes CATAPRSYEQYF. V gene TRBV2 combines with J gene TRBJ2-7; no reliable D call. In germline, CDR1 is SNHLY, CDR2 FYNNEI. V lost 10 bases and J 3 bases, leaving 13 bases between the germline ends. The CDR3 is 12 residues long.